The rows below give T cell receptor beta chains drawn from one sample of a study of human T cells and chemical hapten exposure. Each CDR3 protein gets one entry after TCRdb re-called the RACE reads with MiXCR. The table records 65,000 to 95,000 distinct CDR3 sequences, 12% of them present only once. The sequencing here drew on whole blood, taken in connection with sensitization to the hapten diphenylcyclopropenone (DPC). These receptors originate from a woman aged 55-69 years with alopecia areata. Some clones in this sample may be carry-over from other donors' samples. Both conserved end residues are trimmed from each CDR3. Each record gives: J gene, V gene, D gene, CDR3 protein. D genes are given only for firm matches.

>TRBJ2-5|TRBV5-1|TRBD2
ASGGGQETQY
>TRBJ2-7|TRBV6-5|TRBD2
ASSRLAGGPPYEQY
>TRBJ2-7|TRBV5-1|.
ASSLAAGYEQY
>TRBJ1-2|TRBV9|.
ASSVDAGSYGYT
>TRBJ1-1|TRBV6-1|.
ASSAGTAF
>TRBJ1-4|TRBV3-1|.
ASSQQDEKLF
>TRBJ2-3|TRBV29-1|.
SACRDLAIDTQY
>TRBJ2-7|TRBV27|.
ASSLVGRGEQY
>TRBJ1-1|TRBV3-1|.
ASSPTVSAAGSEAF
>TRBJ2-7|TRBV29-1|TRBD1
SVEERDRAYEQY
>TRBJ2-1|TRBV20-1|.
SARDQKDSEQF
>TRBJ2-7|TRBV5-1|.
ASSLLPTGNSNEQY
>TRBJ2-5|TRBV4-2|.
ASSLAGSGETQY
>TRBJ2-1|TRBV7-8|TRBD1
ASSSTGSVILSYNEQF
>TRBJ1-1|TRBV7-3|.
ASSLTGGAERRTEAF
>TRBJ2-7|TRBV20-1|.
SAGPPYEQY
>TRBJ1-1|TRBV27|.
ASSAQVENTEAF
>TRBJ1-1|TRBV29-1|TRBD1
SVNPTIGGPEAF
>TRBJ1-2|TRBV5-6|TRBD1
ASSATGRYGYT
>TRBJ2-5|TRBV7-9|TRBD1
ASSGPRGLRQETQY
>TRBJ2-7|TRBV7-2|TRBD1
ASSLRQGVDEQY
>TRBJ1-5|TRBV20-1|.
SAPPPGIDNQPQH
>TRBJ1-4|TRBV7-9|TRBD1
ASSKTGGTEKLF
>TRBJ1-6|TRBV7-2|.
ASSLRQDPRNSPLH
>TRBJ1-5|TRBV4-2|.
ASSQDSWQPQH
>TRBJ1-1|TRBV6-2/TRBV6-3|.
ASSPLSGTEAF
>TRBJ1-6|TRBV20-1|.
SARDPSVGSPLH
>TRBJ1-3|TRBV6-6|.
ASSTGSWDGSSGNTIY
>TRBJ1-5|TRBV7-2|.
ASRGQNQPQH
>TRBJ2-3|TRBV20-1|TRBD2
SAERGEGADTQY
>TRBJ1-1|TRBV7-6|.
ASSPTTGMAEAF
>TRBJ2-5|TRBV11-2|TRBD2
ASSSSRRGGETQY
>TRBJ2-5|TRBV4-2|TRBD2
ASSQVGTSGEETQY
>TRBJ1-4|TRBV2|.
ASRPDRTNEKLF
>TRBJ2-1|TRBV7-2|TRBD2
ASSPSGGGAGVNEQF
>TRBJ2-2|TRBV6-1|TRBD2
ASMRVGTSVGELF
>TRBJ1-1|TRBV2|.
ASRAEHPF
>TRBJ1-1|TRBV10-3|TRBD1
ATLTGENTEAF
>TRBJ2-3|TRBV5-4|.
ASSYGGDNTDTQY
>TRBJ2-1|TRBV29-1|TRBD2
SVRLAGPYNEQF
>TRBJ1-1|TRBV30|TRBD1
AWRGQGHEAF
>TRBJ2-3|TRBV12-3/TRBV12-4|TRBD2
ASSLASGVDTQY
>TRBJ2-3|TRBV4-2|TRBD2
ASSHQRGGHADTQY
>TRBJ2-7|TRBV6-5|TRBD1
ASSYVFPLWDRGYEQY
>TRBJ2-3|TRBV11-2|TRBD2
ASSLESGETDTQY
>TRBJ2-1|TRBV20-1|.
SARGLVYYNEQF
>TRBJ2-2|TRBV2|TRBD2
ASSVSSGGLNTGELF
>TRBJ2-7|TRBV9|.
ASSPTPGTAYYEQY
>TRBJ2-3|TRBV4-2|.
ASSQDGYPPDTQY
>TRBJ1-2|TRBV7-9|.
ASSLGAGDYGYT
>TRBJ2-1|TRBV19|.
ASSQSRNHEQF